The 3 T cell receptor beta chains below were found in one sample sequenced in a study of T cells in Graves' hyperthyroidism and ophthalmopathy. The investigators amplified TCR beta CDR3 regions from RNA transcripts. The TCR CDR3 was amplified in a first-round RT-PCR using the HTBI primer set. From the multiplex PCR reads, TCRdb called clonotypes with MiXCR, one entry per CDR3 protein. The sample lists roughly 570,000 distinct CDR3 sequences; about 45% were seen once. Sequencing used peripheral blood or thyroid tissue (not recorded which). These receptors all stem from an adult woman with Graves' disease, either hyperthyroidism or ophthalmopathy (not recorded which).

J is TRBJ1-2 and V is TRBV19; D not certain. The V and J ends lost 2 bases and 4 bases respectively, with 14 bases between them. The CDR3 consists of 15 residues. The germline gives CDR1 LNHDA, CDR2 SQIVND (reference sequence). CDR3 DNA sequence: TGTGCCAGTAGTATACAAGGCGTCAGTGTCTATGGCTACACCTTC. As protein: CASSIQGVSVYGYTF.

Comment on this clonotype: A much larger clone differs from this one at a single base, so this may be a read error. J is TRBJ1-2 and V is TRBV9; a possible D gene is TRBD1 (5 bases). CDR3 length equals 14 residues. Per the germline V gene, CDR1 is SGDLS and CDR2 is YYNGEE. V was pared by 5 bases and J by 4 bases, with 15 bases between. CDR3 residues: CASSPGVYSYGYTF. Written as DNA, the CDR3 is TGTGCCAGCAGTCCGGGGGTATACAGCTATGGCTACACCTTC.

This clonotype occurred a few times. This chain uses TRBV4-1 with TRBJ1-2; 8 bases fit TRBD1. This CDR3 has 16 residues. CDR1 is MGHRA, CDR2 YSYEKL, per germline. V shed 3 bases and J 6 bases; nucleotides not matched to a gene: 12. The CDR3 nucleotides are TGCGCCAGCAGCCATAGTCGTGTGACAGGGGAGGATGGCTACACCTTC. This sequence encodes CASSHSRVTGEDGYTF.